The T cell receptor (beta chain) described here comes from a study of cytotoxic CD8 clonotypes in ibrutinib-treated CLL. Study-wide background: The patients, roughly twelve relapsed/refractory and roughly 15 treatment-naive, included 17 who were IGHV unmutated. Following treatment for a median about 12 months, range 6 to 36, response samples were then taken. General study results and limits: Clonality went up at ibrutinib response and then declined back toward baseline at progression.

The CDR3 covers 16 residues. The germline V and J ends were trimmed by 2 bases and 3 bases, with 17 bases remaining between them. Germline CDR1 reads KGHSH; CDR2 reads LQKENI. Some clones are missing from TCRdb's copy, which holds only in-frame ones; the method was immunoSEQ multiplex PCR. The sample lists fewer than 30,000 clones, 68% seen once, with around 30% in the top ten. A note on this clone: What it binds is not known.

The TCR was taken from a human donor with chronic lymphocytic leukemia. The V and J genes are TRBV18 and TRBJ2-7; tentative D call: TRBD1 (6 bases). The specimen comprised PBMCs, sampled after 24 months of ibrutinib treatment. CDR3 sequence (DNA): TGTGCCAGCTCACCAGGGGGATTACAGGGCTTCTACGAGCAGTACTTC. Its protein product is CASSPGGLQGFYEQYF. Full variable domain (outside the CDR3, taken from reference TRBV18 and TRBJ2-7): NAGVMQNPRHLVRRRGQEARLRCSPMKGHSHVYWYRQLPEEGLKFMVYLQKENIIDESGMPKERFSAEFPKEGPSILRIQQVVRGDSAAYFCASSPGGLQGFYEQYFGPGTRLTVT.